One sample yielded the 27 T cell receptor beta chains listed below, sequenced in a study of CD8 T cells in Susac syndrome. RNA totalling about 0.45 to 1 ug underwent reverse transcription with random hexamers. In TCRdb, the immunoSEQ multiplex PCR reads were re-called with MiXCR into one record per CDR3 protein. The sample has about 280,000 distinct CDR3 sequences, 80% to 90% seen once. Material: CD8+ T cells from PBMCs. The receptors shown here come from a human donor with multiple sclerosis.

This rearrangement joins TRBV27 to TRBJ1-1; the D is unclear. The CDR3 has 14 amino acids. V lost 3 bases, J lost 1 base, and 9 bases lay in between. Germline CDR1 reads MNHEY; CDR2 reads SMNVEV (reference sequence). The CDR3, as DNA: TGTGCCAGCAGTTTCTCCGGCAGGAACACTGAAGCTTTCTTT. Amino acid sequence: CASSFSGRNTEAFF.

The CDR3 coding sequence is TGCGCCAGCAGCCCTCCTTCTTGGGGTACGGGTGAGCAGTTCTTC. This encodes CASSPPSWGTGEQFF. The chain combines TRBV4-1 with TRBJ2-1; D is undetermined. V lost 4 bases, J lost 9 bases, and 19 bases lay in between. Germline loops: CDR1 MGHRA, CDR2 YSYEKL. This CDR3 is 15 amino acids long.

V gene TRBV20-1 combines with J gene TRBJ1-5, with 10 bases identical to TRBD1. The CDR3 is 16 amino acids. The germline CDR1 and CDR2 sequences are DFQATT and SNEGSKA (reference sequence). J lost 7 bases, V lost 3 bases, and 12 bases had no gene match. The CDR3 sequence: CSARGAPGQGKQPQHF. CDR3 DNA: TGCAGTGCTAGGGGTGCACCGGGACAGGGGAAACAGCCCCAGCATTTT.

The chain recombines TRBV27 with TRBJ1-2; no definite D call. The V end lost 5 bases, the J end lost 4 bases, and 14 bases lay between the germline ends. Germline V gives CDR1 MNHEY, CDR2 SMNVEV (reference sequence). CDR3 length: 14 residues. The CDR3 DNA sequence: TGTGCCAGCAGTGCCCAGACGCCTGGCTATGGCTACACCTTC. Encoded protein: CASSAQTPGYGYTF.

The V and J genes are TRBV27 and TRBJ2-7; TRBD1 is a possible D gene (5 bases). The CDR3 length is 16 residues. Germline V CDR1 and CDR2: MNHEY, SMNVEV (reference sequence). V lost 4 bases, J lost 0 bases, and 16 bases lay in between. CDR3 amino acids: CASSSHSGKSSYEQYF. The DNA of the CDR3 is TGTGCCAGCAGTTCCCATTCAGGGAAGAGCTCCTACGAGCAGTACTTC.

The gene calls are TRBV5-6 and TRBJ2-3; D is undetermined. Trimming removed 2 bases at V and 0 bases at J, with 7 bases between. Germline V gives CDR1 SGHDT, CDR2 YYEEEE. The CDR3 has 14 amino acids. This CDR3 reads CASSFGDSTDTQYF. CDR3 nucleotides: TGTGCCAGCAGCTTTGGTGATAGCACAGATACGCAGTATTTT.

This rearrangement joins TRBV6-1 to TRBJ2-2, with 14 bases identical to TRBD2. The germline gives CDR1 MNHNS, CDR2 SASEGT. This CDR3 is 17 amino acids long. Trimming removed 5 bases from V and 5 bases from J; junction bases left unmatched: 7. The CDR3 spells CASSPGLAGGETGELFF. The CDR3 bases are TGTGCCAGCAGTCCAGGACTAGCGGGAGGAGAAACCGGGGAGCTGTTTTTT.

This clonotype was observed a handful of times. V usage is TRBV28 and J usage is TRBJ2-7, with D perhaps TRBD1 (6 bases). This CDR3 is built from 11 residues. Trimming pared 6 bases from V and 7 bases from J, leaving 10 bases between. The germline V gene encodes CDR1 MDHEN and CDR2 SYDVKM. The CDR3 sequence is CASRLGTEQYF. The DNA of the CDR3 is TGTGCCAGCAGATTAGGGACAGAGCAGTACTTC.

CDR3 region: CSASVFDPESDYGYTF. CDR3 in DNA: TGCAGTGCATCCGTTTTCGACCCCGAGTCTGACTATGGCTACACCTTC. The J gene is TRBJ1-2, the V gene TRBV20-1; D unresolved. V was cut by 6 bases and J by 3 bases, with 23 bases left in between. Germline V gene sequence: CDR1 DFQATT, CDR2 SNEGSKA (reference sequence). The CDR3 has 16 amino acids.

About this clonotype itself: A junction end diverges from the germline sequence, so it may reflect a read error. V and J are TRBV7-7 and TRBJ2-2, with D possibly TRBD2 on 5 matching bases. The germline V gene has CDR1 SSHAT and CDR2 FNYEAQ (reference sequence). The CDR3 is 15 amino acids. The DNA of the CDR3 is TGTGCTAGCAGCCCTATCGGGAAGAACACCGGGGAGCTGTTTTTT. It specifies CASSPIGKNTGELFF.

The chain couples TRBV27 to TRBJ1-2; no reliable D call. With 3 bases removed from V and 0 bases from J, the gap between germline ends came to 11 bases. The germline gives CDR1 MNHEY, CDR2 SMNVEV (reference sequence). This CDR3 has 15 residues. DNA for the CDR3: TGTGCCAGCAGTTTGGCGGCATTGTCTAACTATGGCTACACCTTC. This codes for CASSLAALSNYGYTF.

V gene TRBV20-1 combines with J gene TRBJ1-2; D uncertain. The germline gives CDR1 DFQATT, CDR2 SNEGSKA (reference sequence). V lost 0 bases to trimming and J lost 8 bases, with 10 bases between them. The CDR3 consists of 12 residues. The CDR3 spells CSARDERTGYTF. CDR3 DNA sequence: TGCAGTGCTAGAGACGAGCGAACCGGCTACACCTTC.

The CDR3 loop reads CASSLDGPTNEKLFF. CDR3 nucleotides: TGTGCCAGCAGTTTAGATGGACCGACTAATGAAAAACTGTTTTTT. V gene TRBV12-3 or TRBV12-4 combines with J gene TRBJ1-4, with D unresolved. With 1 base removed from V and 2 bases from J, the gap between germline ends came to 8 bases. The CDR3 has 15 amino acids.

Only a few counts were recorded for this clonotype. This sequence joins TRBV6-1 and TRBJ1-5; the D gene is possibly TRBD1 (5 bases). The CDR3 has 13 residues. The germline CDR1 and CDR2 sequences are MNHNS and SASEGT. V was shortened by 5 bases and J by 6 bases, with 11 bases between the two germline ends. The CDR3 DNA follows: TGTGCCAGCAGTCCCCCTGGGGGTCAGCCCCAGCATTTT. Amino acid sequence: CASSPPGGQPQHF.

This clonotype was observed once. One junction end does not reproduce the germline sequence, and a read error may be involved. The chain has TRBV7-7 and TRBJ2-6; D may match TRBD1 or TRBD2 (6 bases each). This CDR3 contains 17 residues. Germline V CDR1 and CDR2: SSHAT, FNYEAQ (reference sequence). CDR3 loop: CASSYEGGLGGANVLTF. CDR3 in DNA: TGTGCTAGCAGCTACGAAGGGGGGTTAGGTGGGGCCAACGTCCTGACTTTC.

CDR3 region: CASSLTGYSVQYF. The DNA of the CDR3 is TGTGCCAGCAGTTTGACAGGGTATTCTGTTCAGTACTTC. This rearrangement joins TRBV27 to TRBJ2-4, with 7 bases lining up with TRBD1. Germline values: CDR1 MNHEY, CDR2 SMNVEV (reference sequence). The ends lost 3 bases at V and 11 bases at J; junction bases unmatched: 7. This CDR3 is built from 13 residues.

The chain has TRBV7-9 and TRBJ2-5; TRBD2 is a possible D gene (6 bases). V shed 2 bases and J shed 4 bases, with 11 bases lying between them. CDR3 length equals 14 residues. Germline CDR1 reads SEHNR; CDR2 reads FQNEAQ (reference sequence). As DNA, the CDR3 is TGTGCCAGCAGCTTACCTTCTAGCGTAGAGACCCAGTACTTC. It translates to CASSLPSSVETQYF.

This sequence joins TRBV6-1 and TRBJ2-7; 7 bases are a match to TRBD1. With V trimmed by 10 bases and J by 3 bases, 18 bases remained unmatched. The germline gives CDR1 MNHNS, CDR2 SASEGT. CDR3 size: 16 residues. CDR3 amino acids: CAIPPPGQRTIYEQYF. CDR3 DNA sequence: TGTGCCATCCCCCCGCCGGGACAGCGCACCATCTACGAGCAGTACTTC.

This clonotype was picked up one time. This chain uses TRBV11-2 with TRBJ2-6, with D possibly matching TRBD1 (6 bases). V lost 1 base and J lost 0, with 22 bases in between. The CDR3 has 21 residues. Per germline, CDR1 SGHAT and CDR2 FQNNGV. The DNA for the CDR3 is TGTGCCAGCAGCTTAGTTGAGGGGGTCACCTACTCTCTCTCTGGGGCCAACGTCCTGACTTTC. It is translated as CASSLVEGVTYSLSGANVLTF.

The CDR3 DNA sequence: TGTGCCAGTAGTATGACAACAGGCAAAAAAACTGAAGCTTTCTTT. Amino acid sequence: CASSMTTGKKTEAFF. The chain carries TRBV19 and TRBJ1-1; D possibly corresponds to TRBD1 (5 bases). Trimming pared 3 bases from V and 5 bases from J, leaving 16 bases between. In germline, CDR1 is LNHDA, CDR2 SQIVND (reference sequence). This CDR3 has 15 residues.

This chain joins TRBV7-9 and TRBJ2-1, with D hard to call. This CDR3 contains 13 residues. Trimming shortened V by 3 bases and J by 7 bases, and 10 bases separated the two germline ends. Germline lookup yields CDR1 SEHNR and CDR2 FQNEAQ (reference sequence). In DNA form, the CDR3 reads TGTGCCAGCAGCTTTCCATATGGGAATGAGCAGTTCTTC. Amino acid sequence: CASSFPYGNEQFF.

The chain links TRBV19 to TRBJ1-2; the D gene is possibly TRBD1 (5 bases). V was trimmed by 3 bases and J by 3 bases, leaving 11 bases between them. This CDR3 has 14 amino acids. The germline V gene has CDR1 LNHDA and CDR2 SQIVND (reference sequence). Here the CDR3 DNA reads TGTGCCAGTAGTATGCAGGGATTCGACTATGGCTACACCTTC. It yields the protein CASSMQGFDYGYTF.

The sample holds one count of this clonotype. The chain carries TRBV7-9 and TRBJ1-1; D not resolved. Trimming shortened V by 4 bases and J by 3 bases, and 9 bases separated the two germline ends. CDR1 and CDR2 from the germline V gene are SEHNR and FQNEAQ (reference sequence). This CDR3 contains 13 residues. CDR3 sequence reads: CASSSGGHTEAFF. The CDR3 DNA reads as TGTGCCAGCAGCTCTGGAGGGCACACTGAAGCTTTCTTT.

V is TRBV6-5 and J is TRBJ1-6; D unclear. The ends were cut back, 0 bases at V and 7 bases at J, with 10 bases in the middle. There are 15 residues in the CDR3. The germline gives CDR1 MNHEY, CDR2 SVGAGI. The CDR3 loop reads CASSYSEDRNSPLHF. The CDR3 nucleotides read TGTGCCAGCAGTTACTCGGAGGATAGGAATTCACCCCTCCACTTT.

The CDR3 loop is CATSRGRLAGGPVEQYF. The CDR3 region has the DNA TGTGCCACCAGCAGAGGTAGACTAGCGGGAGGGCCCGTCGAGCAGTACTTC. This rearrangement joins TRBV15 to TRBJ2-7; 14 nucleotides line up with TRBD2. Germline V CDR1 and CDR2: LNHNV, YYDKDF (reference sequence). The trim removed 1 base at V and 6 bases at J, leaving 8 bases unmatched. This CDR3 has 17 amino acids.

V usage is TRBV7-3 and J usage is TRBJ2-2; D ambiguous. CDR1 and CDR2 from the germline V gene are SGHTA and FQGTGA. Trimming cost V 2 bases and J 6 bases, with 7 bases left between them. This CDR3 is built from 13 residues. The CDR3 loop is CASSLERSGELFF. Here the CDR3 DNA reads TGTGCCAGCAGCTTAGAACGGTCCGGGGAGCTGTTTTTT.

To note about this clonotype: Germline is not matched at one junction end, which may reflect a read error. This sequence joins TRBV11-2 and TRBJ2-1, with D possibly being TRBD1 or TRBD2 (9 bases each). The CDR3 is 17 amino acids. Germline CDR1 reads SGHAT; CDR2 reads FQNNGV. Here the CDR3 DNA reads TGTGTCAGCTTGGGACAGGGTTCTAGCGGGGACTACAATGAGCAGTTCTTC. Translating it yields CVSLGQGSSGDYNEQFF.